Listed here are 21 T cell receptor beta chains from one sample, sequenced in a study of OX40 agonist ivuxolimab in advanced cancers. Profiling relied on immunoSEQ multiplex PCR, and the TCRdb table lists in-frame clones only, not all of them. In the table there are more than 15,000 clones, 80% of which are singletons. The material was CD4+ or CD8+ T cells sorted from blood, obtained in a trial of the OX40 agonist ivuxolimab. Receptor source: an adult with an advanced solid tumor such as melanoma, head and neck, liver or kidney cancer.

There are a few counts of this clone. This chain links TRBV25-1 with TRBJ1-5; tentatively, D is TRBD1 (5 bases). Germline V gene lookup returns CDR1 MGHDK and CDR2 SYGVNS. V shed 0 bases and J shed 5 bases, with 11 bases lying between them. CDR3 length: 15 amino acids. CDR3 loop: CASSEYGGGDQPQHF. CDR3 sequence (DNA): TGTGCCAGCAGTGAATATGGGGGTGGGGATCAGCCCCAGCATTTT.

This chain links TRBV7-2 with TRBJ1-3; D is unresolved. The CDR3 consists of 15 residues. Trimming pared 5 bases from V and 0 bases from J, leaving 11 bases between. The germline V gene encodes CDR1 SGHTA and CDR2 FQGNSA. CDR3 amino acids: CASSLLVSSGNTIYF. Written as DNA, the CDR3 is TGTGCCAGCAGCCTCCTTGTGAGCTCTGGAAACACCATATATTTT. Complete variable domain (other parts from reference TRBV7-2 and TRBJ1-3): GAGVSQSPSNKVTEKGKDVELRCDPISGHTALYWYRQSLGQGLEFLIYFQGNSAPDKSGLPSDRFSAERTGGSVSTLTIQRTQQEDSAVYLCASSLLVSSGNTIYFGEGSWLTVV.

This chain links TRBV5-6 with TRBJ2-5, with D perhaps matching TRBD2 (7 bases). V lost 0 bases and J lost 5, with 11 bases in between. Germline V CDR1 and CDR2: SGHDT, YYEEEE. The CDR3 length is 14 residues. Here the CDR3 DNA reads TGTGCCAGCAGCTTGGTCGGGGGGCGCGAGACCCAGTACTTC. Amino acids: CASSLVGGRETQYF.

The gene calls are TRBV7-4 and TRBJ1-1, with D tentatively TRBD1 (6 bases). The CDR3 runs 15 residues. The V gene's germline CDR1 is SGHVT and CDR2 SQSDAQ. Trimming shortened V by 5 bases and J by 0 bases, and 13 bases separated the two germline ends. The CDR3 region is CASSGKQGMNTEAFF. For the CDR3, the DNA is TGTGCCAGCAGCGGAAAACAGGGTATGAACACTGAAGCTTTCTTT.

The rearrangement uses TRBV27 and TRBJ2-2; D unresolved. The germline V and J ends were trimmed by 2 bases and 4 bases, with 8 bases remaining between them. Germline values: CDR1 MNHEY, CDR2 SMNVEV (reference sequence). The CDR3 is 14 amino acids. The CDR3 coding sequence is TGTGCCAGCAGTTTAGACCACTTCACCGGGGAGCTGTTTTTT. Its translation: CASSLDHFTGELFF.

J is TRBJ2-7 and V is TRBV28; D may be TRBD2 (5 bases). The CDR3 totals 14 residues. Trimming stripped 5 bases from V and 3 bases from J, with 14 bases between. Germline CDR1 is MDHEN and CDR2 is SYDVKM. This chain's CDR3 is CASSGALSGYEQYF. The CDR3 region has the DNA TGTGCCAGCAGTGGTGCCTTAAGCGGCTACGAGCAGTACTTC.

The chain joins TRBV6-1 to TRBJ2-3; perhaps TRBD1 as D (5 bases). Trimming removed 8 bases from V and 4 bases from J, with 13 bases in between. Germline V CDR1 and CDR2: MNHNS, SASEGT. CDR3 length: 13 residues. The CDR3 nucleotides read TGTGCCAGCGCAAGTAGGGGCGCAGATACGCAGTATTTT. Protein product: CASASRGADTQYF.

The chain recombines TRBV4-1 with TRBJ2-7; D is unresolved. The length of the CDR3 is 16 residues. Germline V gives CDR1 MGHRA, CDR2 YSYEKL. The germline V and J ends were trimmed by 0 bases and 2 bases, with 14 bases remaining between them. CDR3 in DNA: TGCGCCAGCAGCCAAGACTTAAGCCACATCACCTACGAGCAGTACTTC. This gives the protein CASSQDLSHITYEQYF.

This clone was seen only a few times. The V and J genes are TRBV27 and TRBJ2-7; tentative D call: TRBD2 (5 bases). The CDR3 length is 13 residues. Trimming cost V 3 bases and J 3 bases, with 9 bases left between them. Germline V gives CDR1 MNHEY, CDR2 SMNVEV (reference sequence). As DNA, the CDR3 is TGTGCCAGCAGTTTCAAGAGCGGCTACGAGCAGTACTTC. Protein product: CASSFKSGYEQYF.

The chain is built from TRBV15 and TRBJ2-7; 11 bases agree with TRBD1. Germline V CDR1 and CDR2: LNHNV, YYDKDF (reference sequence). CDR3 length: 16 residues. The V segment lost 0 bases and the J segment 5 bases; nucleotides outside the gene matches: 6. DNA for the CDR3: TGTGCCACCAGCAGAGATAGGGGGACAGGGGGTCACGAGCAGTACTTC. Protein product: CATSRDRGTGGHEQYF.

The chain links TRBV6-1 to TRBJ1-1; D remains ambiguous. V gave up 6 bases and J gave up 1 base, with 15 bases separating them. This CDR3 spans 15 amino acids. CDR1 is MNHNS, CDR2 SASEGT, per germline. DNA of the CDR3: TGTGCCAGCAGCGTATCCCCTCCGGGGAACACTGAAGCTTTCTTT. This sequence encodes CASSVSPPGNTEAFF.

This chain links TRBV6-5 with TRBJ2-5; 8 positions match TRBD1. The CDR3 contains 14 residues. The germline V gene encodes CDR1 MNHEY and CDR2 SVGAGI. V lost 6 bases, J lost 4 bases, and 7 bases stayed unmatched. CDR3 DNA: TGTGCCAGCAGCAGATCAGGGGGCGCAGAGACCCAGTACTTC. Translated: CASSRSGGAETQYF.

This clone was counted between two and nine times. The chain combines TRBV27 with TRBJ2-7; TRBD1 might be the D (6 bases). The CDR3 spans 15 residues. From germline, CDR1 is MNHEY and CDR2 SMNVEV (reference sequence). V was cut by 6 bases and J by 2 bases, with 17 bases left in between. The CDR3 here is CASRVTPGQTYEQYF. The CDR3, as DNA: TGTGCCAGCAGAGTCACCCCGGGACAAACCTACGAGCAGTACTTC.

The chain is built from TRBV5-1 and TRBJ2-7; D gene uncertain. The CDR3 length is 14 residues. Germline CDR1 SGHRS, CDR2 YFSETQ. V was shortened by 0 bases and J by 0 bases, with 7 bases between the two germline ends. The CDR3 DNA reads TGCGCCAGCAGCTTGGCGCAGAGCTCCTACGAGCAGTACTTC. Its protein product is CASSLAQSSYEQYF.

V is TRBV5-1 and J is TRBJ2-5; 7 nucleotides align to TRBD1. This CDR3 has 14 amino acids. V dropped 4 bases and J dropped 1; count of bases not matched to a gene: 4. The germline V gene has CDR1 SGHRS and CDR2 YFSETQ. The CDR3 loop reads CASSGGQTQETQYF. The CDR3 DNA reads TGCGCCAGCAGCGGGGGACAGACCCAAGAGACCCAGTACTTC.

The chain links TRBV18 to TRBJ1-2; no clear D gene. V lost 4 bases and J 0 bases, leaving 21 bases between the germline ends. The CDR3 has 18 residues. Looked up from germline, CDR1 is KGHSH and CDR2 is LQKENI. The CDR3 DNA is TGTGCCAGCTCACGGAGGGAGACACCCCTGTACCCTAACTATGGCTACACCTTC. Residues: CASSRRETPLYPNYGYTF.

The rearrangement links TRBV5-6 to TRBJ2-1; no clear D gene. V shed 2 bases and J shed 0 bases, with 12 bases lying between them. Germline CDR1 is SGHDT and CDR2 is YYEEEE. The CDR3 consists of 16 residues. DNA of the CDR3: TGTGCCAGCAGCTTCTCGGCAGAGGCCTCCTACAATGAGCAGTTCTTC. It is translated as CASSFSAEASYNEQFF.

This clone was seen a single time. The chain links TRBV7-5 to TRBJ1-2; the D call TRBD1 from the table was never checked on the DNA. TRBV7-5 is termed a pseudogene. CDR3 size: 13 residues. DNA of the CDR3: TGTGCCAGCAGCTTACAGGGCGGCTATGGCTACACCTTC. This gives the protein CASSLQGGYGYTF.

This rearrangement joins TRBV9 to TRBJ2-2, with D perhaps matching TRBD1 or TRBD2 (5 bases each). The ends were cut back, 4 bases at V and 3 bases at J, with 16 bases in the middle. Germline assignment: CDR1 SGDLS and CDR2 YYNGEE. This CDR3 is 16 amino acids long. This CDR3 reads CASSSRDEAYTGELFF. Written as DNA, the CDR3 is TGTGCCAGCAGCTCTCGGGACGAAGCCTACACCGGGGAGCTGTTTTTT.

The rearrangement joins TRBV21-1 to TRBJ2-7; the table's D gene call, TRBD1, was not cross checked with the DNA. TRBV21-1 is reported as a pseudogene. CDR3 length equals 14 residues. The CDR3 sequence: CASSKLGQGHEQYF. The CDR3 DNA reads TGTGCCAGCAGCAAATTGGGTCAGGGTCACGAGCAGTACTTC.

The gene calls are TRBV7-6 and TRBJ2-7; 11 bases agree with TRBD1. The length of the CDR3 is 16 residues. V lost 5 bases to trimming and J lost 2 bases; unmatched junction nucleotides: 8. CDR1 and CDR2 from the germline V gene are SGHVS and FNYEAQ. The CDR3 DNA reads TGTGCCAGCAGCCCAGAAGGGACAGGGGGAGCCTACGAGCAGTACTTC. Protein: CASSPEGTGGAYEQYF.